This TCR beta chain appears in the sequencing data of a study of T-cell memory formation after mild COVID-19. Overall study: TCR clusters showed largely donor specificity.

CDR1 and CDR2 from the germline V gene are SGHTA and FQGNSA. The length of the CDR3 is 13 residues. V was pared by 5 bases and J by 5 bases, with 12 bases between. One entry per CDR3 protein results from TCRdb running MiXCR on the 5' RACE reads. The sample contains under 350,000 distinct CDR3 sequences, 15% to 20% of which appear only once. The TCR comes from a man younger than 35 who had mild COVID-19 (a few samples of this study predate the infection). Cell type and time point are not known. The source material was PBMCs or a T cell subset sorted from them (not recorded which). The rearrangement uses TRBV7-2 and TRBJ2-5; no firm D call. The CDR3 region has the DNA TGTGCCAGCAGCCGTAGGGCGGCCGAGACCCAGTACTTC. It codes for CASSRRAAETQYF.